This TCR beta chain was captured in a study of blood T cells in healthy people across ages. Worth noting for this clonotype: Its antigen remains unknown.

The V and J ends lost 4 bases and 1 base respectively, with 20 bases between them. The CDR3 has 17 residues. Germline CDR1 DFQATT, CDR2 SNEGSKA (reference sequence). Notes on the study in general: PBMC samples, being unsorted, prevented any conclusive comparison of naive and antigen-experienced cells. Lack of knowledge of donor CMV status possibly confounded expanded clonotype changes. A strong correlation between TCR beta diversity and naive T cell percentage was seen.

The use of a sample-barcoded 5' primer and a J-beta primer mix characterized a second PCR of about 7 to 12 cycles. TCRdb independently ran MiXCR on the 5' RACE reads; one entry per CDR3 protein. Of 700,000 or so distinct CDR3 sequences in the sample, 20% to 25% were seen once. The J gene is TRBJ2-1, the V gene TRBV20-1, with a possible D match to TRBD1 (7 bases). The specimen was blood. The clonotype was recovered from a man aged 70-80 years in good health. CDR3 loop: CSAIEQGGLISYNEQFF. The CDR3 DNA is TGCAGTGCTATAGAGCAGGGGGGACTTATTTCCTACAATGAGCAGTTCTTC.